The 5 T cell receptor beta chains presented below share a single source sample, sequenced in a study of shared clonotypes between healthy human individuals. Some clones are missing from TCRdb's copy, which holds only in-frame ones; the method was immunoSEQ multiplex PCR. This table holds around 990,000 clones, approximately 77% found once. Sequencing was performed on memory CD4+ T cells from PBMCs. Subset of the sample: CD45RA-negative fraction. The receptors originated from a man between 18 and 35 years old in good health. Some clones in this sample may be carry-over from other donors' samples.

Remarks on this clone: One base away lies a much larger clone, so this may be a sequencing read error. Within the sample, other DNA sequences also encode this same CDR3. V gene TRBV7-3 combines with J gene TRBJ1-1; TRBD1 is a possible D gene (6 bases). The CDR3 spans 13 residues. V lost 4 bases, J lost 2 bases, and 8 bases lay in between. The germline CDR1 and CDR2 sequences are SGHTA and FQGTGA. CDR3 protein: CASSSQGNTEAFF. The CDR3 DNA reads as TGTGCCAGCAGCTCACAGGGTAACACTGAAGCTTTCTTT.

The chain is built from TRBV7-7 and TRBJ2-1; the match to TRBD2 covers 11 bases. Germline lookup yields CDR1 SSHAT and CDR2 FNYEAQ (reference sequence). J was trimmed by 6 bases and V by 4 bases; bases with no gene match: 8. The CDR3 consists of 16 residues. This CDR3 reads CASSSYSGRASNEQFF. In DNA form, the CDR3 reads TGTGCCAGCAGCTCATATAGCGGGAGGGCCTCCAATGAGCAGTTCTTC.

The genes are TRBV7-2 and TRBJ2-7; 9 bases align to TRBD2. This CDR3 has 16 amino acids. Trimming at V came to 5 bases and at J to 1 base, leaving 9 bases not matched to a gene. The germline CDR1 and CDR2 sequences are SGHTA and FQGNSA. The CDR3 here is CASSRSLAGNSYEQYF. Written as DNA, the CDR3 is TGTGCCAGCAGCAGGTCTCTAGCGGGGAATTCCTACGAGCAGTACTTC.

V usage is TRBV5-6 and J usage is TRBJ1-5, with no clear D. Per the germline V gene, CDR1 is SGHDT and CDR2 is YYEEEE. V gave up 4 bases and J gave up 4 bases, with 12 bases separating them. There are 14 residues in the CDR3. The CDR3 coding sequence is TGTGCCAGCAGCCGGATAAGCGGTAATCAGCCCCAGCATTTT. Amino acid sequence: CASSRISGNQPQHF.

The rearrangement joins TRBV9 to TRBJ1-3; possibly TRBD1 for D (5 bases). CDR3 length: 16 amino acids. Per germline, CDR1 SGDLS and CDR2 YYNGEE. Trimming pared 3 bases from V and 0 bases from J, leaving 13 bases between. In DNA form, the CDR3 reads TGTGCCAGCAGCGCCGCTGGGGGGAGCTCTGGAAACACCATATATTTT. Translation gives CASSAAGGSSGNTIYF.